This T cell receptor beta chain was profiled in a study of T cell changes during pregnancy in multiple sclerosis (dated by TCRdb to about 2019). For the study in its entirety: The study examined how the T cell repertoire changed over the course of pregnancy in women with multiple sclerosis.

To note about this clone: Its antigen specificity is not known. The sample holds no much larger clone one base away, and base qualities are not on file.

The library was made by the immunoSEQ multiplex PCR assay. Drawn from immuneACCESS, this table holds only the in-frame rearrangements with V and J called that TCRdb kept. Clones are partly lost; checked studies trace under half to an unresolved V gene and leave the rest unexplained. For this sample there are some 44,000 clones; 88% appear just once. The top ten constitute around 1% of the sample. The CDR3 holds 14 amino acids from the cysteine to the phenylalanine. CDR3 DNA only is kept here, 42 bases in frame from base 1. From the germline V gene, CDR1 is KGHSH and CDR2 is LQKENI. At the junction V is shortened by 3 bases and J by 2 bases, with 7 bases in between.

This specimen was CD4+ T cells from peripheral blood mononuclear cells, taken in the second trimester of pregnancy. Recombination linked TRBV18 to TRBJ2-2, with the D segment identity uncertain. This sequence was found in a female donor with multiple sclerosis, enrolled in a pregnancy study. DNA sequence: TGTGCCAGCTCACCTCAGACAAACACCGGGGAGCTGTTTTTT. It codes for CASSPQTNTGELFF.